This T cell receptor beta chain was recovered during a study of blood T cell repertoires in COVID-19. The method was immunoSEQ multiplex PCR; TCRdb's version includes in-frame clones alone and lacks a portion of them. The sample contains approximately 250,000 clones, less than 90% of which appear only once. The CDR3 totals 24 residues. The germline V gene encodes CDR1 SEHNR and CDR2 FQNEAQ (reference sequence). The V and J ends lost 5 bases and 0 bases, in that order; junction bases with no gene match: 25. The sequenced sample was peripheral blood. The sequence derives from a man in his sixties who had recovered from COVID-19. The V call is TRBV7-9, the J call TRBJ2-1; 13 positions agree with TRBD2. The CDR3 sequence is CASSTSTARLGLAGNWSSYNEQFF. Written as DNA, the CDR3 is TGTGCCAGCAGCACGTCAACCGCCCGGCTGGGACTAGCGGGAAATTGGAGCTCCTACAATGAGCAGTTCTTC.